This T cell receptor (beta chain) comes out of a study of blood T cell repertoires in COVID-19. About the research overall: PBMCs, B-cell-depleted T cells, or T cells were the source of the cDNA or gDNA that made up the material.

TCRdb's copy holds only in-frame clones and misses some; the assay was immunoSEQ multiplex PCR. The sample holds 120,000 or so clones, 85% seen once. CDR3 length: 16 residues. Trimming at V came to 8 bases and at J to 2 bases, leaving 7 bases not matched to a gene. Germline CDR1 is MRHNA and CDR2 is SNTAGT. V usage is TRBV6-4 and J usage is TRBJ2-1; the match to TRBD2 covers 12 bases. This clonotype was sampled from a man older than 75 with active or convalescent COVID-19. Sequences were obtained from peripheral blood. The CDR3 bases are TGTGCCAGCCGTAGACTAGCGGGAGATCCCTACAATGAGCAGTTCTTC. It is translated as CASRRLAGDPYNEQFF.